The rows below give T cell receptor beta chains drawn from one sample of a study of T-cell memory formation after mild COVID-19. MiXCR, run by TCRdb on the 5' RACE reads, gives a single entry per CDR3 protein. The sample contains 350,000 to 450,000 distinct CDR3 sequences, 25% to 30% of which appear only once. What was sequenced was PBMCs or a T cell subset sorted from them (not recorded which). Every receptor here comes from an adult woman who had mild COVID-19 (a few samples of this study predate the infection). Cell type and time point are not known. Each CDR3 is given with its conserved first and last residue. D genes are given only for firm matches. Size is stated for part of the rows, as once, few or many counts, or as a class when the clone is expanded.

abundance: few
v_gene: TRBV2
d_gene: TRBD2
j_gene: TRBJ2-1
CDR3aa: CASRAGGLQGNEQFF

abundance: few
v_gene: TRBV15
d_gene: TRBD1
j_gene: TRBJ2-6
CDR3aa: CATSGGQGSSGANVLTF

abundance: -
v_gene: TRBV5-1
d_gene: -
j_gene: TRBJ1-2
CDR3aa: CASSDTGSHYGYTF

abundance: few
v_gene: TRBV11-3
d_gene: -
j_gene: TRBJ2-1
CDR3aa: CASSSHPSSSDEQFF

abundance: few
v_gene: TRBV29-1
d_gene: -
j_gene: TRBJ1-1
CDR3aa: CSVGTGLNTEAFF

abundance: few
v_gene: TRBV5-6
d_gene: -
j_gene: TRBJ2-6
CDR3aa: CASSLENRAGANVLTF

abundance: -
v_gene: TRBV6-5
d_gene: -
j_gene: TRBJ1-2
CDR3aa: CASSRQFNYGYTF

abundance: -
v_gene: TRBV19
d_gene: -
j_gene: TRBJ2-3
CDR3aa: CASTLALGTDTQYF

abundance: -
v_gene: TRBV12-3/TRBV12-4
d_gene: -
j_gene: TRBJ2-2
CDR3aa: CASSFPGAAGELFF

abundance: few
v_gene: TRBV4-3
d_gene: -
j_gene: TRBJ2-1
CDR3aa: CASSQADRPHFNNEQFF

abundance: few
v_gene: TRBV5-1
d_gene: -
j_gene: TRBJ2-7
CDR3aa: CASSLNVGEEQYF

abundance: -
v_gene: TRBV6-1
d_gene: TRBD1
j_gene: TRBJ2-3
CDR3aa: CASSEAGTGIDTQYF

abundance: few
v_gene: TRBV12-3/TRBV12-4
d_gene: TRBD1
j_gene: TRBJ1-1
CDR3aa: CASSLGKGTGLLQAFF

abundance: -
v_gene: TRBV21-1
d_gene: -
j_gene: TRBJ2-3
CDR3aa: CASSNPARTSGVGSTDTQYF

abundance: -
v_gene: TRBV7-9
d_gene: TRBD2
j_gene: TRBJ2-1
CDR3aa: CASSVLAGVHNEQFF

abundance: many
v_gene: TRBV6-5
d_gene: TRBD1
j_gene: TRBJ1-1
CDR3aa: CASRYDRGSEAFF

abundance: -
v_gene: TRBV7-9
d_gene: TRBD1
j_gene: TRBJ2-7
CDR3aa: CASSDYAGGRTYEQYF

abundance: -
v_gene: TRBV6-5
d_gene: TRBD1
j_gene: TRBJ2-7
CDR3aa: CASSHRDRGYEQYF

abundance: -
v_gene: TRBV7-3
d_gene: TRBD2
j_gene: TRBJ2-5
CDR3aa: CASSAGTSGIIETQYF